Below, one T cell receptor beta chain is given with its context. This record belongs to a study of CD8+ T cells in alopecia areata. V was pared by 5 bases and J by 2 bases, with 16 bases between. The CDR3 contains 15 residues. The germline V gene has CDR1 GTSNPN and CDR2 SVGIG (reference sequence). Treatment indicated: oral pan-JAK inhibitor, 5-10 mg twice daily. Extracted RNA was reverse transcribed into cDNA, the sequencing template. Generated by immunoSEQ multiplex PCR, the TCRdb table keeps only in-frame clones and is missing some. Altogether around 100,000 clones are present, roughly 50% being singletons, with the ten largest covering 12%.

This material consisted of CD8+ T cells sorted from blood, taken at week 24, from a patient treated with tofacitinib. This sequence was found in a human donor with alopecia areata. The rearrangement joins TRBV30 to TRBJ1-3; no reliable D call. The CDR3 sequence: CAWRDSLEAGNTIYF. For the CDR3, the DNA is TGTGCCTGGCGAGATTCCCTTGAGGCTGGAAACACCATATATTTT.